Presented here are 10 T cell receptor beta chains from one specimen sequenced in a study of CD8 T cells in ankylosing spondylitis. Study-level points and caveats: Typical of ankylosing spondylitis blood, it appeared, was a TCR beta motif of under 10 highly homologous variants.

The antigens for these receptors are not known. From the 5' RACE reads, TCRdb called clonotypes with MiXCR, one entry per CDR3 protein. The sample yields roughly 700,000 distinct CDR3 sequences, roughly 19% seen once. The material sequenced was blood, either unsorted or a sorted T cell fraction (not recorded which). The receptors originated from a male donor with ankylosing spondylitis.

The CDR3 DNA follows: TGTGCCGCCGGGGAAAACACTGAAGCTTTCTTT. Its translation is CAAGENTEAFF. This rearrangement joins TRBV6-5 to TRBJ1-1; D gene uncertain. V was trimmed by 11 bases and J by 2 bases, leaving 9 bases between them. CDR1 and CDR2 from the germline V gene are MNHEY and SVGAGI. The CDR3 loop spans 11 amino acids.

This clonotype was seen a few times. The chain's CDR3 is CASSPQATSGPNEQFF. The CDR3 DNA follows: TGTGCCAGCAGCCCGCAGGCGACTAGCGGACCCAATGAGCAGTTCTTC. The rearrangement joins TRBV3-1 to TRBJ2-1; the match to TRBD2 covers 9 bases. This CDR3 has 16 amino acids. Germline CDR1 is LGHDT and CDR2 is YNNKEL (reference sequence). The junction had 10 bases not matched to a gene; V was cut back by 4 bases and J by 6 bases.

This clonotype has more than one count but fewer than ten. This chain connects TRBV12-3 or TRBV12-4 to TRBJ2-1; no clear D. With 1 base removed from V and 7 bases from J, the gap between germline ends came to 14 bases. The CDR3 runs 15 residues. CDR3 protein: CASSLEGLGQNEQFF. Here the CDR3 DNA reads TGTGCCAGCAGTTTAGAAGGGTTGGGCCAAAATGAGCAGTTCTTC.

This clonotype was seen repeatedly, ten times or more. V is TRBV12-3 or TRBV12-4 and J is TRBJ1-6; 7 nucleotides match TRBD1. The CDR3 runs 15 residues. Germline trimming cut 7 bases from V and 8 bases from J; bases unmatched to any gene: 11. The CDR3 DNA is TGTGCCAGCAAACCTGTCGACAGGGCGGATTCACCCCTCCACTTT. Translated, it gives CASKPVDRADSPLHF.

The chain employs TRBV18 and TRBJ2-2; no clear D gene. CDR1 and CDR2 from the germline V gene are KGHSH and LQKENI. The CDR3 is made up of 15 amino acids. The V gene lost 3 bases and the J gene lost 2 bases, with 10 bases spanning the gap. CDR3 region: CASSPPKGNTGELFF. CDR3 nucleotides: TGTGCCAGCTCACCCCCCAAGGGAAACACCGGGGAGCTGTTTTTT.

Ten or more counts support this clonotype. The V call is TRBV20-1, the J call TRBJ2-1; D gene uncertain. Trimming removed 8 bases from V and 5 bases from J, with 19 bases in between. The CDR3 is 14 residues long. Germline assignment: CDR1 DFQATT and CDR2 SNEGSKA (reference sequence). The CDR3 nucleotides are TGCAGTCCCTCGGACCCCCGACGAGACAATGAGCAGTTCTTC. It yields the protein CSPSDPRRDNEQFF.

The chain links TRBV5-1 to TRBJ2-5; D is undetermined. V was clipped by 7 bases and J by 4 bases, with 14 bases between them. Germline V gene lookup returns CDR1 SGHRS and CDR2 YFSETQ. The CDR3 totals 13 residues. CDR3: CASRSGPGETQYF. The CDR3 DNA follows: TGCGCCAGCCGGTCCGGGCCCGGAGAGACCCAGTACTTC.

This clonotype was counted a few times. J is TRBJ1-5 and V is TRBV10-3, with D perhaps TRBD1 (5 bases). In germline, CDR1 is ENHRY, CDR2 SYGVKD. Trimming cost V 3 bases and J 4 bases, with 22 bases left between them. This CDR3 is 18 amino acids long. The CDR3 DNA sequence: TGTGCCATCAGTGACCCTCTAGAGAGTGTGGGGGGAAATCAGCCCCAGCATTTT. Encoded protein: CAISDPLESVGGNQPQHF.

The chain recombines TRBV12-3 or TRBV12-4 with TRBJ1-1, with D possibly being TRBD1 (5 bases). V was shortened by 2 bases and J by 0 bases, with 10 bases between the two germline ends. The CDR3 covers 15 residues. CDR3 nucleotide sequence: TGTGCCAGCAGTTTAAAAGGAGGGGTGAACACTGAAGCTTTCTTT. This encodes CASSLKGGVNTEAFF.

This clonotype showed up just a few times. For the CDR3, the DNA is TGCAGTGCTAGTTTCAGAAATGGGGCCAACGTCCTGACTTTC. Amino acids: CSASFRNGANVLTF. This chain links TRBV20-1 with TRBJ2-6, with D unclear. V was cut by 3 bases and J by 3 bases, with 9 bases left in between. CDR1 is DFQATT, CDR2 SNEGSKA, per germline (reference sequence). The CDR3 is 14 amino acids.